This TCR beta chain originates from a study of molecular identifiers for immune sequencing clone quantification. Overall study context: Sequencing covered four of five parts into which replicate RNA from approximately 20,000 or 100,000 naive CD8 cells was split.

This clonotype was seen a single time. Its matching antigen is unknown. This CDR3 fails to terminate in the conserved phenylalanine or tryptophan, so it likely reflects a read error. Germline assignment: CDR1 SGDLS and CDR2 YYNGEE. This CDR3 comprises 17 residues. Study-level points and caveats: Clones that had above 20 RNA copies took up over 99% of effector molecules but under 1% in naive cells.

MiXCR was run by TCRdb on the PCR reads, yielding one entry per CDR3 protein. This sample has 85,000 to 120,000 distinct CDR3 sequences, with around 30% found just once. Libraries for naive CD8 T cells, which were made from 20,000 to 1,000,000 sorted cells, drew on 10%, 30% or 50% of the RNA. The authors sorted naive CD8 T cells as CD8+CD4-CCR7+CD45RA+. The TCR sequence derives from a human donor in good health. Some libraries in this study had Jurkat cell RNA spiked in. Material for sequencing was naive CD8+ T cells from blood, with Jurkat cell RNA spiked in. Sample subset: FACS-sorted CD8+CD4-CCR7+CD45RA+ naive T cells. This chain joins TRBV9 and TRBJ2-6, with D possibly being TRBD1 (5 bases). The CDR3 nucleotides are TGTGCCTGCAGCTCACCGACAGAGGACCCTGGGGCCAACGTCCTGACTTAC. Amino acids: CACSSPTEDPGANVLTY.